Listed here is a single T cell receptor (beta chain). This CDR3 comprises 18 residues. Germline V gives CDR1 LNHDA, CDR2 SQIVND (reference sequence). Trimming shortened V by 5 bases and J by 0 bases, and 20 bases separated the two germline ends. Data came from immunoSEQ multiplex PCR; TCRdb stores just in-frame clones and leaves some out. The table lists a few hundred thousand clones, approximately 89% of them singletons. Residents of approximately 25 US areas, aged about 18 to 100 years, made up the participants. Two negative PCRs, clearance, or symptom resolution characterized the recovered Cohort 3 donors. This specimen comes from a study of blood T cell repertoires in COVID-19. Study information: Sites across the United States, Italy and Spain contributed samples from acute and convalescent COVID-19. T cells, B-cell-depleted T cells, or PBMCs supplied cDNA or gDNA.

Sequences were obtained from PBMCs or T cells enriched from blood (not recorded which). The chain uses TRBV19 and TRBJ2-4, with D tentatively TRBD2 (7 bases). This receptor was taken from a young man who had recovered from COVID-19. The CDR3 reads CASSSFSGGGLAKNIQYF. The DNA of the CDR3 is TGTGCCAGTAGTTCCTTTAGTGGGGGGGGCTTAGCCAAAAACATTCAGTACTTC.